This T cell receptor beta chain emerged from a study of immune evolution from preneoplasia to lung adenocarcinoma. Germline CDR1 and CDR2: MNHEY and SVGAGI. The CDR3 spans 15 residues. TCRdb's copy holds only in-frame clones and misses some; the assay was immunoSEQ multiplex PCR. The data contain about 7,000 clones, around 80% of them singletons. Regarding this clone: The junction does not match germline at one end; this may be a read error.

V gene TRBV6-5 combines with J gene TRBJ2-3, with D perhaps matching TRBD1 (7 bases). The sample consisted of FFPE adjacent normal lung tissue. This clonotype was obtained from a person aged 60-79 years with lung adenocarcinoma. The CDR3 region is CTSSQRGRGADTQYF. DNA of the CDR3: TGTACCAGCAGTCAAAGGGGGCGGGGAGCAGATACGCAGTATTTT.